The 8 T cell receptor beta chains below all came from one sample that was sequenced in a study of cytomegalovirus exposure and HLA in healthy donors. The PCR contained 60 Vbeta and 13 Jbeta primers. Generated by immunoSEQ multiplex PCR, the TCRdb table keeps only in-frame clones and is missing some. This sample has around 180,000 clones; around 82% occur once, and the top ten carry approximately 2.5%. Sample: PBMCs. These receptors were taken from a man in his sixties in good health and CMV-seronegative.

This clone was seen once. The genes are TRBV18 and TRBJ2-5; D uncertain. Germline lookup yields CDR1 KGHSH and CDR2 LQKENI. This CDR3 contains 14 residues. The V gene lost 2 bases and the J gene lost 7 bases, with 14 bases spanning the gap. CDR3 nucleotide sequence: TGTGCCAGCTCACCAATGCCCCAAGCTGCGACCCAGTACTTC. Translating it yields CASSPMPQAATQYF.

For this clone: At one of its ends the junction is not consistent with the germline gene, which may arise from a read error. The chain combines TRBV29-1 with TRBJ1-2; 10 bases map to TRBD1. CDR1 and CDR2 from the germline V gene are SQVTM and ANQGSEA. The length of the CDR3 is 13 residues. The CDR3 loop reads CSALTGGEHGYPF. The CDR3 DNA reads TGCAGCGCCCTGACAGGGGGCGAGCATGGCTACCCCTTC. The full variable domain, with the rest looked up from reference TRBV29-1 and TRBJ1-2, is SAVISQKPSRDICQRGTSLTIQCQVDSQVTMMFWYRQQPGQSLTLIATANQGSEATYESGFVIDKFPISRPNLTFSTLTVSNMSPEDSSIYLCSALTGGEHGYPFGSGTRLTVV.

The rearrangement links TRBV28 to TRBJ2-3; D ambiguous. This CDR3 comprises 15 residues. Trimming took 2 bases from V and 2 from J, leaving 11 bases between them. CDR1 is MDHEN and CDR2 is SYDVKM in the germline V gene. DNA for the CDR3: TGTGCCAGCAGTTTAATAGACACCACCACAGATACGCAGTATTTT. It specifies CASSLIDTTTDTQYF. The variable domain in full, completed from reference TRBV28 and TRBJ2-3, reads DVKVTQSSRYLVKRTGEKVFLECVQDMDHENMFWYRQDPGLGLRLIYFSYDVKMKEKGDIPEGYSVSREKKERFSLILESASTNQTSMYLCASSLIDTTTDTQYFGPGTRLTVL.

This rearrangement joins TRBV19 to TRBJ1-2; possibly TRBD1 for D (6 bases). Trimming removed 3 bases at V and 2 bases at J, with 10 bases between. CDR3 size: 14 residues. Looked up from germline, CDR1 is LNHDA and CDR2 is SQIVND (reference sequence). DNA of the CDR3: TGTGCCAGTAGTATTCCGGGGGGCAACTATGGCTACACCTTC. Its protein is CASSIPGGNYGYTF.

The chain has TRBV9 and TRBJ2-3; 7 bases are a match to TRBD2. There are 15 residues in the CDR3. Germline V gene lookup returns CDR1 SGDLS and CDR2 YYNGEE. V gave up 2 bases and J gave up 0 bases; unmatched junction bases: 3. The CDR3: CASSVSGRSTDTQYF. The CDR3 region has the DNA TGTGCCAGCAGCGTTAGCGGGCGTAGCACAGATACGCAGTATTTT.

A single count supports this clone. The chain recombines TRBV5-4 with TRBJ1-1; TRBD1 agrees at 8 bases. The germline V gene has CDR1 SGHNT and CDR2 YYREEE (reference sequence). J gave up 4 bases and V 0 bases, and 2 bases lay outside the gene matches. The CDR3 covers 14 residues. CDR3 nucleotide sequence: TGTGCCAGCAGCTTGGCAGGGGGCGGCACTGAAGCTTTCTTT. Its protein is CASSLAGGGTEAFF.

V gene TRBV27 combines with J gene TRBJ2-1; 10 nucleotides align to TRBD1. Germline loops: CDR1 MNHEY, CDR2 SMNVEV (reference sequence). This CDR3 contains 16 residues. V gave up 0 bases and J gave up 6 bases; unmatched junction bases: 5. The CDR3 DNA reads TGTGCCAGCAGTTTATCGCGACAGGGGGCCTTCAATGAGCAGTTCTTC. The encoded protein is CASSLSRQGAFNEQFF.

The sample holds one count of this clone. The CDR3 loop is CASSIGGLGSPLHF. As DNA, the CDR3 is TGTGCCAGCAGTATTGGCGGCCTCGGTTCACCCCTCCACTTT. The chain joins TRBV6-4 to TRBJ1-6; D ambiguous. V dropped 5 bases and J dropped 9 bases, with 14 bases sitting between them. There are 14 residues in the CDR3. Germline CDR1 is MRHNA and CDR2 is SNTAGT.